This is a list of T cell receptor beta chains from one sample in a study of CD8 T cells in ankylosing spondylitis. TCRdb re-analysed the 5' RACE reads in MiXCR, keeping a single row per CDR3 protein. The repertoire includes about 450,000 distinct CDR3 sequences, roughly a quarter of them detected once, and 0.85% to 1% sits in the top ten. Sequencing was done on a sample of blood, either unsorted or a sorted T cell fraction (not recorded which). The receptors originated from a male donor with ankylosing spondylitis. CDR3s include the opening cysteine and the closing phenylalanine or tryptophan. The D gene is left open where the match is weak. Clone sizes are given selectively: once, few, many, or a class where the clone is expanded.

TGCAGTGCACCCTTCCCAGGGTCCACCGGGGAGCTGTTTTTT CSAPFPGSTGELFF TRBV20-1 NA few TRBJ2-2
TGCAGCATTAACACAGGGTACACTGAAGCTTTCTTT CSINTGYTEAFF TRBV29-1 NA few TRBJ1-1
TGTGCCAGCAGCTTAGTTACAGGGGAGAACTATGGCTACACCTTC CASSLVTGENYGYTF TRBV7-2 TRBD1 NA TRBJ1-2
TGCGCCAGCAGCCCTCGGGGGGTGAGTAATGAGCAGTTCTTC CASSPRGVSNEQFF TRBV5-1 TRBD2 NA TRBJ2-1
TGTGCCATCAGTTTCCGGGACGGGAACAATGAGCAGTTCTTC CAISFRDGNNEQFF TRBV10-3 NA few TRBJ2-1
TGTGCCATCAGTTGGGCAGGGACTAAAACCGCGAACACCGGGGAGCTGTTTTTT CAISWAGTKTANTGELFF TRBV12-3/TRBV12-4 TRBD2 NA TRBJ2-2
TGTGCCAGCAGTGTAAGAGGGAGGCGAGTTGAGCAGTTCTTC CASSVRGRRVEQFF TRBV2 NA few TRBJ2-1
TGTGCCAGTAGCCGTGGGCCACCTAACACCGGGGAGCTGTTTTTT CASSRGPPNTGELFF TRBV19 NA NA TRBJ2-2
TGTGCCAGCAGTGAATTTAGGACAGGCACAGATACGCAGTATTTT CASSEFRTGTDTQYF TRBV25-1 NA NA TRBJ2-3
TGTGCCAGCAGCCAAGGTCTCGACAGACAAGAGACCCAGTACTTC CASSQGLDRQETQYF TRBV4-2 NA NA TRBJ2-5
TGCGCCAGCAGCTTGGTGATGAACACCGGGGAGCTGTTTTTT CASSLVMNTGELFF TRBV5-1 NA NA TRBJ2-2
TGTGCCAGCAGCTTGAGTCAGGGGTGGACTGAAGCTTTCTTT CASSLSQGWTEAFF TRBV5-5 NA few TRBJ1-1
TGCGCCAGCAGCCCGAAGCGGGAGTACACCGGGGAGCTGTTTTTT CASSPKREYTGELFF TRBV5-1 TRBD2 NA TRBJ2-2
TGCAGTGCCCTCCGCGAAGCGGGTTACAATGAGCAGTTCTTC CSALREAGYNEQFF TRBV20-1 NA NA TRBJ2-1
TGTGCCACCGCCGGGACAGGGGGCCGTCAGCCCCAGCATTTT CATAGTGGRQPQHF TRBV10-3 TRBD1 NA TRBJ1-5
TGTGCCAGCGGCCCGGACATTTTTTCTTCACCCCTCCACTTT CASGPDIFSSPLHF TRBV5-6 NA NA TRBJ1-6
TGTGCCAGCAGGGGACAGGCGATTTACACCGGGGAGCTGTTTTTT CASRGQAIYTGELFF TRBV12-3/TRBV12-4 TRBD1 NA TRBJ2-2
TGTGCCAGCAGGAAGACAGACGGGGGTGAGCAGTTCTTC CASRKTDGGEQFF TRBV12-3/TRBV12-4 NA few TRBJ2-1
TGTGCCAGCAGCTACCGGGTCCTGAACACCGGGGAGCTGTTTTTT CASSYRVLNTGELFF TRBV3-1 NA few TRBJ2-2
TGTGCCAGCAGCTTAGGGACTAGCGGGAGTTTGGATACGCAGTATTTT CASSLGTSGSLDTQYF TRBV7-9 TRBD2 few TRBJ2-3
TGTGCCAGCAGCCAGAGGGGTGGACAGGGGCAGCTTGGGTACAATGAGCAGTTCTTC CASSQRGGQGQLGYNEQFF TRBV11-2 TRBD1 many TRBJ2-1
TGCAGCGCCGAACCGGGGGAGACCCAGTACTTC CSAEPGETQYF TRBV29-1 NA few TRBJ2-5
TGTGCCAGCAGTCCCAACAGGGCGCCGAACACTGAAGCTTTCTTT CASSPNRAPNTEAFF TRBV2 NA few TRBJ1-1
TGCGCCAGCAGGGAAACCGGGAGAGGCGCTGAAGCTTTCTTT CASRETGRGAEAFF TRBV10-2 NA few TRBJ1-1
TGCAGTGCTAGAGGGGGAGGTTATGGCTACACCTTC CSARGGGYGYTF TRBV20-1 NA NA TRBJ1-2
TGTGCCACCAGCAGAGATTGGGAGATGGGCGAGGAGACCCAGTACTTC CATSRDWEMGEETQYF TRBV15 NA NA TRBJ2-5
TGCAGTGCTAGGGCAGGGATGAACACCGGGGAGCTGTTTTTT CSARAGMNTGELFF TRBV20-1 NA few TRBJ2-2
TGTGCCAGCAGCTCTGGGACGGCTGAAGCTTTCTTT CASSSGTAEAFF TRBV7-9 NA NA TRBJ1-1
TGCGCCAGCAGCTCACTAGCGGGAGGGCCCCTCAATGAGCAGTTCTTC CASSSLAGGPLNEQFF TRBV5-1 TRBD2 NA TRBJ2-1
TGTGCCAGCAGCCGGGACAGGGTAATCGGTACGCAGTATTTT CASSRDRVIGTQYF TRBV3-1 TRBD1 few TRBJ2-3
TGCAGTGCCGTCGCCCCCAGGGTAGGCACTGAAGCTTTCTTT CSAVAPRVGTEAFF TRBV20-1 NA NA TRBJ1-1
TGTGCCAGCATCGGGACGGCTCAGAACACTGAAGCTTTCTTT CASIGTAQNTEAFF TRBV27 NA few TRBJ1-1
TGTGCCAGCAGGGGTCTAGCGGGGTCCTACAATGAGCAGTTCTTC CASRGLAGSYNEQFF TRBV2 TRBD2 NA TRBJ2-1
TGTGCCAACACAACAGATACGCAGTATTTT CANTTDTQYF TRBV7-9 NA NA TRBJ2-3
TGCAGTGCCCGTCGAGGGGGGCCTAGGCGCGGCACCGGGGAGCTGTTTTTT CSARRGGPRRGTGELFF TRBV20-1 NA NA TRBJ2-2
TGTGCCATCTCGCCGGGGACTAGCGGCGCCCCCGGGGAGCTGTTTTTT CAISPGTSGAPGELFF TRBV10-3 TRBD2 NA TRBJ2-2
TGTGCCAGCAGCTGGGGGTTATTCGACACCGGGGAGCTGTTTTTT CASSWGLFDTGELFF TRBV5-6 NA few TRBJ2-2
TGCGCCAGCAAGCTAGCGGGCGACGCCTACAATGAGCAGTTCTTC CASKLAGDAYNEQFF TRBV10-2 TRBD2 few TRBJ2-1
TGTGCTAGCAGCCCAGGGGAGTATGGCTACACCTTC CASSPGEYGYTF TRBV25-1 NA NA TRBJ1-2
TGCAGTGCTAGTCTGGGGGCAGGAGGAGATACGCAGTATTTT CSASLGAGGDTQYF TRBV20-1 NA NA TRBJ2-3